This T cell receptor (beta chain) appears in the sequencing data of a study of shared clonotypes between healthy human individuals. Trimming shortened V by 5 bases and J by 4 bases, and 7 bases separated the two germline ends. The CDR3 has 12 amino acids. CDR1 SGHVS and CDR2 FNYEAQ come from the germline V gene. This table comes from immunoSEQ multiplex PCR, and its TCRdb copy is limited to in-frame clones, with some not included. The sample lists about 1 million clones; about 80% were seen once. The source material was memory CD4+ T cells sorted from blood. Subset given: CD45RA-negative fraction. The receptor comes from a man younger than 35 in good health. This chain uses TRBV7-6 with TRBJ2-3; no firm D call. CDR3 nucleotides: TGTGCCAGCAGCCGAGGAGCAGATACGCAGTATTTT. This gives the protein CASSRGADTQYF.